The following is a T cell receptor (beta chain) sequence with its context. The antigen this receptor binds is unknown. Base qualities are missing; no much larger clone stands one base away. A MiSeq instrument was used for deep resolution sequencing, which targeted depths ranging from 1 in 1 million up to 1 in 200,000 T cells, with coverage averaging 10x for each clonotype. The immunoSEQ hsTCRB Kit was used to generate TCR beta libraries. As for the authors' bioinformatics: ImmunoSEQ Data Assistant and ImmunoSEQ Analyzer were used for data analysis, and V, D and J genes were assigned according to IMGT definitions. Clonality was computed as one minus normalized Shannon entropy of productive rearrangement frequencies, ranging from 0 to 1. Public clonotype analysis was restricted to overrepresented clonotypes comprising at least 0.05% of each patient's repertoire. Approximately 13 age-matched healthy donor repertoires from immuneACCESS served as clonality controls. In TCRdb, the immuneACCESS table is reduced to in-frame sequences with V and J assigned. These tables do not hold every clone; where another copy was compared, an unresolved V gene accounts for under half, and the others remain unexplained. V, J and clone size reflect that table, while D and trimming were determined from the DNA. The sample contains 250,000 to 350,000 clones, 65% to 85% of them found a single time. The ten largest make up around 5.3% of the sample.

The data are from a study of cytotoxic CD8 clonotypes in ibrutinib-treated CLL (dated by TCRdb to 2020 to 2022). With respect to the entire study: The cohort had about ten relapsed/refractory and about 15 treatment-naive patients; roughly 17 were IGHV unmutated. Responses were partial in some 24 patients and complete in 2; after median about 5.5 years follow-up, roughly 14 stayed in remission and approximately 12 progressed. Response samples were obtained after a median of about 13 months of treatment, with a range of about 6 to 36 months. On average, each sample yielded around 250,000 productive templates and tens of thousands of productive rearrangements. Longitudinal samples were available for 26 of the 86 trial participants. Cryopreserved peripheral blood mononuclear cells were obtained before treatment, at response, and at either sustained remission or disease progression. Every sample from remission and from progressive disease was obtained while the patients were still on ibrutinib.

In the germline V gene, CDR1 corresponds to SGHVS and CDR2 to FNYEAQ. The trim is 5 bases for V and 2 bases for J, with a gap of 10 bases between the germline ends. The CDR3 measures 15 amino acids from cysteine to phenylalanine. Only the CDR3 portion is preserved as DNA: 45 bases, with reading frame beginning at the first base. The investigation overall reported the following: At baseline, clonality was higher than in age-matched healthy donors and showed a strong correlation with circulating CD8+ T-cell counts. Clonality rose at ibrutinib response, remained stable during sustained remission, and dropped back toward baseline at progression. Public clonotypes were rare and either shrank or stayed stable during treatment, and the rise in clonality at ibrutinib response reflected expansion of private clonotypes. Sampling times were not matched between patients in sustained remission and patients whose disease was progressing, and lymph node repertoires were not examined.

Explained via the paper, the time point label denotes: progressive disease on ibrutinib. For TCR beta library preparation, about 2.2 micrograms of genomic DNA was extracted from cryopreserved PBMCs. Longitudinal blood samples from CLL patients receiving ibrutinib monotherapy were subjected to high-throughput TCR beta sequencing. The patients were enrolled in a single-center, open-label phase 2 trial of ibrutinib monotherapy. The sample was PBMCs, taken at disease progression, from a patient treated with ibrutinib. The chain links TRBV7-6 with TRBJ2-6; the D gene assignment is ambiguous. The source is a human donor with chronic lymphocytic leukemia. The CDR3 corresponds to CASSRREAGANVLTF. The DNA sequence is as follows: TGTGCCAGCAGCCGGCGAGAGGCTGGGGCCAACGTCCTGACTTTC.